A single sample is the source of the 20 T cell receptor beta chains below, sequenced in a study of cytomegalovirus exposure and HLA in healthy donors. The PCR was carried out with 60 Vbeta primers and 13 Jbeta primers. Sequencing was performed with immunoSEQ multiplex PCR; in TCRdb, only in-frame clones are kept and a portion is missing. Of around 100,000 clones detected, less than 80% appear once; the ten largest clones hold roughly 4.2%. Sequencing was carried out using PBMCs. Every receptor here comes from a woman aged 40 to 50 in good health and CMV-seropositive.

The table lists this clone with a few counts. CDR3 bases: TGTGCCAGCAGCTCCCAAGGGGGCCTAAATGAAAAACTGTTTTTT. Protein: CASSSQGGLNEKLFF. The chain uses TRBV5-4 and TRBJ1-4; 7 bases map to TRBD1. Germline V gives CDR1 SGHNT, CDR2 YYREEE (reference sequence). V trimming: 3 bases; J trimming: 5 bases; junction bases outside the gene matches: 7. The CDR3 covers 15 residues.

The V call is TRBV7-2, the J call TRBJ2-1; 10 positions agree with TRBD2. The CDR3 is 15 amino acids. CDR1 and CDR2 from the germline V gene are SGHTA and FQGNSA. V gave up 3 bases and J gave up 4 bases; unmatched junction bases: 3. CDR3 coding DNA: TGTGCCAGCAGCTTCGCTAGCGGGGGTTACAATGAGCAGTTCTTC. This sequence encodes CASSFASGGYNEQFF.

With regard to this clone: Distinct nucleotide sequences in the sample also encode this CDR3. This chain joins TRBV19 and TRBJ1-1; possibly TRBD1 for D (6 bases). This CDR3 is built from 14 residues. Between the trimmed V and J ends, which lost 2 bases and 4 bases, there was a span of 11 bases. The germline gives CDR1 LNHDA, CDR2 SQIVND (reference sequence). DNA of the CDR3: TGTGCCAGTAGTATACGGGGGGCTGGCACTGAAGCTTTCTTT. It codes for CASSIRGAGTEAFF. The complete variable domain, with remaining parts taken from reference TRBV19 and TRBJ1-1, reads DGGITQSPKYLFRKEGQNVTLSCEQNLNHDAMYWYRQDPGQGLRLIYYSQIVNDFQKGDIAEGYSVSREKKESFPLTVTSAQKNPTAFYLCASSIRGAGTEAFFGQGTRLTVV.

This rearrangement joins TRBV5-1 to TRBJ1-2; the D gene is possibly TRBD1 (5 bases). Germline values: CDR1 SGHRS, CDR2 YFSETQ. The CDR3 consists of 12 residues. The V gene lost 4 bases and the J gene lost 6 bases, with 10 bases spanning the gap. DNA of the CDR3: TGCGCCAGCAGCCCGACAGACCATGGCTACACCTTC. This encodes CASSPTDHGYTF.

The table lists this clone with a few counts. This rearrangement joins TRBV6-6 to TRBJ1-3; D ambiguous. Germline V CDR1 and CDR2: MNHNY, SVGAGI (reference sequence). With 4 bases removed from V and 1 base from J, the gap between germline ends came to 14 bases. This CDR3 is built from 16 residues. The CDR3 DNA follows: TGTGCCAGCAGTTCACGAGGCGGGAATTCTGGAAACACCATATATTTT. Translation gives CASSSRGGNSGNTIYF.

This clone was counted between two and nine times. The V call is TRBV18, the J call TRBJ2-3; possibly TRBD1 for D (5 bases). The CDR3 consists of 17 residues. CDR1 is KGHSH and CDR2 is LQKENI in the germline V gene. Trimming removed 1 base at V and 1 base at J, with 15 bases between. The CDR3 sequence is CASSPLGAGLGTDTQYF. In nucleotides, the CDR3 is TGTGCCAGCTCACCACTCGGCGCAGGGTTGGGCACAGATACGCAGTATTTT. Combining the CDR3 with reference TRBV18 and TRBJ2-3 gives the whole variable domain NAGVMQNPRHLVRRRGQEARLRCSPMKGHSHVYWYRQLPEEGLKFMVYLQKENIIDESGMPKERFSAEFPKEGPSILRIQQVVRGDSAAYFCASSPLGAGLGTDTQYFGPGTRLTVL.

This clone was observed a few times. The chain is built from TRBV19 and TRBJ1-6; 7 bases agree with TRBD1. Looked up from germline, CDR1 is LNHDA and CDR2 is SQIVND (reference sequence). The CDR3 spans 15 residues. The V and J ends lost 6 bases and 7 bases, in that order; junction bases with no gene match: 9. CDR3: CASRAPGTANSPLHF. CDR3 nucleotides: TGTGCCAGTAGAGCCCCCGGGACAGCGAATTCACCCCTCCACTTT.

The V gene is TRBV5-1, the J gene TRBJ2-2, with a possible D match to TRBD2 (6 bases). V was shortened by 0 bases and J by 5 bases, with 23 bases between the two germline ends. CDR3 size: 19 residues. Germline V gene data show CDR1 as SGHRS and CDR2 as YFSETQ. In DNA form, the CDR3 reads TGCGCCAGCAGCTTGGCCGGGCTAAAACCCACCCGGGGGACCGGGGAGCTGTTTTTT. Its protein product is CASSLAGLKPTRGTGELFF.

The V gene is TRBV11-3, the J gene TRBJ2-2, with TRBD2 identical over 11 bases. Trimming removed 5 bases from V and 7 bases from J; junction bases left unmatched: 18. Per the germline V gene, CDR1 is SGHNT and CDR2 is YENEEA. The CDR3 is made up of 19 amino acids. The CDR3 loop reads CASSLSLLLAGEVVGELFF. For the CDR3, the DNA is TGTGCCAGCAGCCTATCACTCCTACTAGCGGGAGAGGTAGTCGGGGAGCTGTTTTTT.

This clone was seen a handful of times. The CDR3 DNA follows: TGTGCCAGCAGCTCCGAACCGGGACTAGCGGGGCGTCTTTGGACCCAGTACTTC. It specifies CASSSEPGLAGRLWTQYF. This chain uses TRBV11-2 with TRBJ2-5; TRBD2 matches 13 bases. Per the germline V gene, CDR1 is SGHAT and CDR2 is FQNNGV. J lost 7 bases, V lost 4 bases, and 15 bases had no gene match. The CDR3 spans 18 residues.

This clone was counted a single time. The V call is TRBV4-1, the J call TRBJ2-1, with D possibly being TRBD2 (6 bases). CDR3 size: 15 residues. Trimming left V 0 bases short and J 4 bases short, with 10 bases between. Germline loops: CDR1 MGHRA, CDR2 YSYEKL. The CDR3 nucleotides are TGCGCCAGCAGCCAAGATTGGGGGGTATACAATGAGCAGTTCTTC. Translating gives CASSQDWGVYNEQFF.

The chain has TRBV15 and TRBJ2-7; 10 bases align to TRBD2. The CDR3 covers 15 residues. Per the germline V gene, CDR1 is LNHNV and CDR2 is YYDKDF (reference sequence). V gave up 5 bases and J gave up 2 bases; unmatched junction bases: 6. The CDR3, as DNA: TGTGCCACCAGCTCCACTAGCGGGGCGCCCTACGAGCAGTACTTC. Protein sequence: CATSSTSGAPYEQYF.

This chain links TRBV5-6 with TRBJ2-3; TRBD2 matches 11 bases. The CDR3 contains 15 residues. Per the germline V gene, CDR1 is SGHDT and CDR2 is YYEEEE. V shed 1 base and J 6 bases; nucleotides not matched to a gene: 4. CDR3 sequence: CASSLLSGGVDTQYF. In DNA form, the CDR3 reads TGTGCCAGCAGCTTGCTTAGCGGGGGGGTGGATACGCAGTATTTT.

The V and J genes are TRBV6-1 and TRBJ1-2, with a tentative D call TRBD1 (5 bases). This CDR3 comprises 17 residues. Trimming pared 1 base from V and 5 bases from J, leaving 20 bases between. Germline V gene sequence: CDR1 MNHNS, CDR2 SASEGT. The CDR3 sequence: CASSEVQVGRDRYGYTF. The CDR3, as DNA: TGTGCCAGCAGTGAAGTACAGGTTGGCAGGGATCGGTATGGCTACACCTTC.

The chain combines TRBV7-2 with TRBJ2-1, with 7 bases lining up with TRBD2. This CDR3 is built from 15 residues. V trimming: 4 bases; J trimming: 8 bases; junction bases outside the gene matches: 11. Germline lookup yields CDR1 SGHTA and CDR2 FQGNSA. The CDR3 sequence is CASSSPGAGVDEQFF. The CDR3 coding sequence is TGTGCCAGCAGCTCCCCTGGGGCGGGGGTAGATGAGCAGTTCTTC.

The gene calls are TRBV7-9 and TRBJ1-1; tentative D call: TRBD1 (5 bases). Germline V gene lookup returns CDR1 SEHNR and CDR2 FQNEAQ (reference sequence). Trimming cost V 3 bases and J 6 bases, with 23 bases left between them. The CDR3 is made up of 17 amino acids. DNA for the CDR3: TGTGCCAGCAGCTTCACTAGCAGTGGGGCCGTTAAGGCTGAAGCTTTCTTT. Protein sequence: CASSFTSSGAVKAEAFF. Full variable domain (outside the CDR3, taken from reference TRBV7-9 and TRBJ1-1): DTGVSQNPRHKITKRGQNVTFRCDPISEHNRLYWYRQTLGQGPEFLTYFQNEAQLEKSRLLSDRFSAERPKGSFSTLEIQRTEQGDSAMYLCASSFTSSGAVKAEAFFGQGTRLTVV.

The J gene is TRBJ2-1, the V gene TRBV15; TRBD1 aligns across 7 bases. CDR3 length: 16 residues. With 0 bases clipped from V and 2 bases from J, the junction kept 4 bases outside the gene matches. Germline values: CDR1 LNHNV, CDR2 YYDKDF (reference sequence). The CDR3 spells CATSRDRDSPYNEQFF. DNA of the CDR3: TGTGCCACCAGCAGAGATCGGGACAGCCCCTACAATGAGCAGTTCTTC.

The rearrangement links TRBV5-6 to TRBJ1-4, with no clear D. The CDR3 runs to 16 residues. Per germline, CDR1 SGHDT and CDR2 YYEEEE. Trimming cost V 0 bases and J 1 base, with 10 bases left between them. In DNA form, the CDR3 reads TGTGCCAGCAGCTTGGGAGGGTTCGGAACTAATGAAAAACTGTTTTTT. Amino acid sequence: CASSLGGFGTNEKLFF. Supplemented by reference TRBV5-6 and TRBJ1-4, the full variable domain reads DAGVTQSPTHLIKTRGQQVTLRCSPKSGHDTVSWYQQALGQGPQFIFQYYEEEERQRGNFPDRFSGHQFPNYSSELNVNALLLGDSALYLCASSLGGFGTNEKLFFGSGTQLSVL.

V gene TRBV27 combines with J gene TRBJ2-3; TRBD2 matches at 12 bases. Germline V gene data show CDR1 as MNHEY and CDR2 as SMNVEV (reference sequence). This CDR3 contains 16 residues. V lost 5 bases to trimming and J lost 6 bases; unmatched junction nucleotides: 9. CDR3 protein: CASSPPRLAGVDTQYF. The CDR3, as DNA: TGTGCCAGCAGTCCGCCCCGACTAGCGGGAGTGGATACGCAGTATTTT.

The chain uses TRBV6-4 and TRBJ1-2, with a possible D match to TRBD1 (6 bases). The CDR3 extends over 12 amino acids. Trimming took off 6 bases at V and 7 bases at J, with 12 bases between the two ends. Per the germline V gene, CDR1 is MRHNA and CDR2 is SNTAGT. DNA of the CDR3: TGTGCCAGCAGCCCAGGGGTGGCTGGCTACACCTTC. It codes for CASSPGVAGYTF.